The source of this T cell receptor beta chain is a study of cytomegalovirus exposure and HLA in healthy donors (dated 2017 in TCRdb). Describing the broader study: An earlier analysis of approximately 640 of the donors reported 276 Gb of sequence data and about 100 million unique TCR beta sequences from some 180 million T cells. About 310 gigabases of sequencing data and tens of millions of unique TCR sequences were included in an early release covering under 650 HLA-typed donors. Besides the first cohort of 666 subjects, a separate validation cohort made up of roughly 120 different subjects was used. In an earlier analysis of around 540 of the donors, high-throughput TCR beta sequencing was used to judge whether each TCR beta V gene segment behaved as functional or pseudogenic. On average, roughly 200,000 unique TCR beta nucleotide sequences were sequenced per donor among roughly 430 genotyped donors of the cohort, with roughly 18% of those sequences being non-productive. The study combined high-throughput TCR immunosequencing, statistical association of individual TCRs with disease status, and machine learning to predict cytomegalovirus infection status. A later analysis re-analyzed previously published TCR beta repertoires from roughly 630 donors and added high-resolution HLA genotyping to study TCR occurrence patterns. A few DR-DQ haplotypes were handled as single units for association and clustering because linkage in the cohort was strong. In a later genetic analysis, genome-wide SNP genotypes for about three fifths of the 666 donors were used, and that subset was treated as a discovery cohort. The number of typed donors differed by locus: about 620-640 for A, B, C, DRB1 and DQB1; 500 to 550 for DQA1; roughly 600 for DPA1; and roughly 450 for DPB1. Using immunosequencing, the study profiled T cell repertoires from roughly 650 subjects and related those repertoires to cytomegalovirus serostatus. HLA typing covered class I and class II loci at four-digit resolution. The aim of the study was to test whether cataloging public T cell receptors could identify signatures of past pathogen exposure. All discovery cohort repertoires had been generated on a single sequencing platform. Donor age, sex, ethnicity and CMV serostatus were compiled alongside the repertoire data. Of the 300 to 450 genotyped donors, approximately 83% fell in the genetic ancestry cluster associated with self-reported Caucasian donors. Rather than using new phenotypic data, the later analysis identified candidate immune exposures from TCR beta sequences and from how often those sequences occurred across donors. Findings and caveats that apply to the study as a whole: CMV serostatus was the only immune exposure information available for the cohort. Most TCR sequences were seen in very few donors, while some public TCRs were found in many individuals. Approximately 18 rarely observed V segments, including chromosome 9 orphons, were excluded from the earlier analysis of just under 600 of the donors because counts were too low. According to a later genetic analysis, donors in an Asian-associated ancestry cluster had fewer N-insertions in productive TCRs than the approximately 670-donor mean. A group of highly shared sequence variants was considered likely to be a technical artifact of the sequencing pipeline. In a later analysis, TCR association rates were found to vary across HLA loci, with the most associated TCRs seen for DRB1 alleles and the fewest for HLA-C alleles. HLA typing was unavailable for some donors at each locus, so association tests used only the typed subset. Some IMGT-functional V segments, including TRBV6-2 and TRBV6-3, could not be told apart with the 87-base-pair reads, so those segments were excluded. Sequencing depth was assumed to be roughly uniform across donors in the presence/absence analyses, though that assumption may not hold. Cytomegalovirus status was reported to be diagnosed by the classifier with high specificity and sensitivity in both the original and validation cohorts. In a later analysis, several top co-occurrence clusters were reported to appear linked to parvovirus B19, influenza, CMV and Epstein-Barr virus. A later analysis found that HLA-associated TCR beta chains were more clonally expanded and had lower generation probabilities than equally common non-associated chains. Only TCR beta chains were sequenced in this cohort, and the absence of alpha or paired-chain data limited detectable features. According to a later analysis, most CMV-associated TCR beta chains appeared to be HLA-restricted, and the HLA associations seemed to be driven largely by CMV exposure. A further reported finding was that TCR beta sequences accurately predicted the HLA-A and HLA-B alleles for most subjects in the first cohort. Broadly in line with IMGT annotations, most TCR beta V segments showed up in productive rearrangements about 87% or about 30% of the time in an earlier analysis of approximately 600 of the donors. A total of roughly 160 TCR beta chains were listed by the study as associated with cytomegalovirus. In a later genetic analysis, a missense DCLRE1C variant was associated with V-gene and J-gene trimming of TCR beta chains, and the association was replicated in an independent cohort. A few of the identified cytomegalovirus-associated TCR beta chains were confirmed in vitro to be specific for cytomegalovirus antigens. It was suggested by the authors that the approach could potentially be generalized to other disease states and immunological phenotypes. Linkage disequilibrium might explain the correlated functional status among segregating V segments, but an unknown experimental factor could not be ruled out. Strong co-occurrence of HLA alleles, especially DR and DQ, made assigning TCR associations to individual alleles difficult. At a false discovery rate of 0.05, a later analysis linked 16,000 or so TCR beta sequences to specific HLA alleles.

This clone appeared a few times. Its antigen is not yet known. The sample holds no much larger clone one base away, and base qualities are not on file. The cohort comprised fewer than 750 healthy bone marrow donors. At the time of sampling, every cohort member was nominally healthy, though immune exposures that went unrecorded were likely present. The donor was CMV seropositive and was included in the group of 250 to 350 seropositive cohort members. A peripheral blood sample was collected from each donor, and TCR beta sequencing was performed on peripheral blood mononuclear cells. Genomic DNA was extracted from the blood cell samples with the Qiagen DNeasy Blood Extraction Kit. Receptor libraries were prepared by the immunoSEQ multiplex PCR assay. For the multiplex PCR, a mixture combining 60 forward primers for TCR Vbeta segments and 13 reverse primers for TCR Jbeta segments was used. Amplification of the CDR3 region of rearranged TCR beta genes was performed with a multiplex PCR assay on genomic DNA. The amplified TCR beta libraries were sequenced on the Illumina HiSeq System as 87-base-pair reads. In the authors' own workflow: In a later analysis, some 80 million unique TCR beta chains were counted across the 650 to 750 repertoires, and roughly 11 million of these chains were shared by at least two donors. To remove PCR and sequencing errors, raw reads were error-corrected and collapsed into unique sequences using a nearest-neighbor algorithm that merged closely related sequences. To assign V, D and J gene segments, CDR3 sequences were aligned to IMGT reference sequences. Each retained sequence needed at least a six-nucleotide match to both a V gene segment and a J gene segment. A rearrangement counted as productive if the CDR3 had no stop codons and remained in frame with V and J, and every other rearrangement counted as non-productive. CDR3 was defined by IMGT convention, running from the second conserved V-encoded cysteine to the conserved J-encoded phenylalanine. The earlier analysis of roughly 590 of the donors excluded sequences that lacked an unambiguous match to a single V gene segment. An earlier analysis of over 450 of the donors classified V segments as functional when productive rearrangements were above 56.7% and as segregating when the standard deviation between donors was above 5%. A statistical classification framework was built to diagnose cytomegalovirus status from the catalog of TCR beta chain sequences. In a later analysis, V and J genes were assigned by comparing TCR nucleotide sequences against IMGT/GENE-DB human TR gene sequences. Using the TCRdist pipeline, a later analysis assigned CDR3 sequences along with most-parsimonious VDJ recombination scenarios. In a later analysis, each TCR beta chain was defined by its CDR3 amino acid sequence together with its V-gene family, and reads without a unique V-gene family were excluded. A later analysis removed 592 highly shared, low-generation-probability nucleotide sequences to deal with suspected cross-contamination and a sequencing artifact. In a later analysis, a clonal expansion index for each public chain was calculated from normalized within-repertoire ranks of inferred template counts. In a later analysis, generation probabilities were computed with a VDJ recombination model fitted to out-of-frame rearrangements, and the resulting probabilities were checked against IGoR. A later analysis scored TCR-TCR, TCR-HLA and TCR-CMV co-occurrence with hypergeometric tests, applying a repertoire-size bias correction to TCR pairs. A later analysis estimated false discovery rates by permuting HLA or CMV assignments 20 times. In a later analysis, co-occurring TCRs were grouped using DBSCAN, and TCRdist sequence similarity was added for clustering within HLA-allele-positive subsets. Repertoires with fewer than 30,000 or more than 120,000 public chains were left out of co-occurrence clustering, as were about five repertoires with anomalous nucleotide sharing. TCRdb took over this immuneACCESS table, retaining in-frame rearrangements with V and J assigned. Such tables are incomplete; in checked studies, under half of the missing clones stem from an unresolved V gene, and the remainder is unexplained. V and J calls and clone size are as listed in that table; D and trimming were resolved from the DNA. Counted in this sample were around 190,000 clones; approximately 80% of them appeared once. Around an eighth of the sample rests with the top ten.

The CDR3 numbers 14 residues from cysteine through phenylalanine. Only the CDR3 DNA is retained, 42 bases long and in frame from the first base. V lost 0 bases and J lost 7 bases; the stretch between them is 9 bases long. Per the germline V gene, MNHEY is the CDR1 and SVGAGI is the CDR2. Specimen: PBMCs. This TCR derives from a woman aged 25 to 45 in good health and CMV-seropositive. The chain is assembled from TRBV6-5 and TRBJ2-2; 6 matching bases give a weak D call of TRBD1. The CDR3 region: CASSYSQGIGELFF. The sequenced DNA is TGTGCCAGCAGTTACTCACAGGGAATCGGGGAGCTGTTTTTT.